This TCR beta chain is drawn from a study of regulatory T cells in long-lasting Graves disease. Study details: A definition of persistent Graves' disease required over 5 years of antithyroid drugs plus positive TSH receptor antibodies. General study findings and limits: Clonotypes that were public and shared totalled 2,500 to 3,500 in persistent patients versus 750 to 1,000 in new patients.

Time point denoted: persistent/refractory GD, antithyroid drugs over 5 years with positive TRAb. PBMC RNA was the source of the TCR library. Patients with Graves' disease were diagnosed by American Thyroid Association guidelines. EDTA tubes were used for drawing 8 to 9 milliliters of peripheral blood. Construction of TCR beta libraries relied on iRepertoire HTBI primers and on Arm-PCR targeting CDR3 regions. Each CDR3 protein is one row after TCRdb ran MiXCR on the multiplex PCR reads. The sample includes roughly 490,000 distinct CDR3 sequences, less than 25% of them seen just once. Per the germline V gene, CDR1 is LGHNT and CDR2 is FRNRAP. With 3 bases clipped from V and 1 base from J, the junction kept 5 bases outside the gene matches. This CDR3 contains 16 residues. This clonotype was counted ten times or more. As yet, its antigen is unknown.

V is TRBV12-5 and J is TRBJ1-2, with 10 nucleotides matching TRBD1. This sample comprised peripheral blood mononuclear cells (PBMCs), obtained when the disease was refractory, from a patient treated with antithyroid drugs. The sequence was collected from a female donor with Graves disease. This CDR3 reads CASGFARDRGNYGYTF. The CDR3 nucleotides read TGTGCTAGTGGTTTTGCTCGGGACAGGGGTAACTATGGCTACACCTTC.